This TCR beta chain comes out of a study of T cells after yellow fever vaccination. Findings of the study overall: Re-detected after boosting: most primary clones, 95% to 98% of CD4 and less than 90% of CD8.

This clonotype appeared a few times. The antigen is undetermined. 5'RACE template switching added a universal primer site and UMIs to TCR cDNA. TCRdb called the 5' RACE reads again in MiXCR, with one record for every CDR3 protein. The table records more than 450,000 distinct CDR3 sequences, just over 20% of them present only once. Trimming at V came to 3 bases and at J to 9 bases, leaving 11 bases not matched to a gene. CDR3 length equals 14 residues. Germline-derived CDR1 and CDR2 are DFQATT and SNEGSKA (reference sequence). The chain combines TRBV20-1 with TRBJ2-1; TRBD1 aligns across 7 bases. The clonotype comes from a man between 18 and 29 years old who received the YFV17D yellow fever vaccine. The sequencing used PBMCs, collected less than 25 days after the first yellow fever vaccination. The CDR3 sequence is CSASDEGGWSEQFF. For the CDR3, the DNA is TGCAGTGCTAGTGATGAAGGGGGCTGGAGTGAGCAGTTCTTC.